This paragraph covers one T cell receptor (beta chain) sequence. The entry originates in a study of blood T cell repertoires in COVID-19. Authors' data handling: By means of reference gene primer amplification, nucleated cell counts were estimated. Libraries were prepared by immunoSEQ multiplex PCR; TCRdb keeps only in-frame clonotypes and omits some of them. The V and J calls and clone size were taken over from that table, and D and trimming were inferred from the DNA. The data contain around 30,000 clones, roughly 80% of them singletons. Germline values: CDR1 SGHNT, CDR2 YYREEE (reference sequence). The CDR3 sequence is 17 residues long. V was pared by 4 bases and J by 7 bases, with 23 bases between.

The chain recombines TRBV5-4 with TRBJ2-2, with TRBD1 as a possible D gene (6 bases). This TCR came from a woman in her sixties or seventies with active or convalescent COVID-19. The material sequenced was peripheral blood. CDR3 protein: CASSLGARESYVGELFF. Here the CDR3 DNA reads TGTGCCAGCAGCCTGGGGGCCAGAGAGTCGTATGTCGGGGAGCTGTTTTTT.